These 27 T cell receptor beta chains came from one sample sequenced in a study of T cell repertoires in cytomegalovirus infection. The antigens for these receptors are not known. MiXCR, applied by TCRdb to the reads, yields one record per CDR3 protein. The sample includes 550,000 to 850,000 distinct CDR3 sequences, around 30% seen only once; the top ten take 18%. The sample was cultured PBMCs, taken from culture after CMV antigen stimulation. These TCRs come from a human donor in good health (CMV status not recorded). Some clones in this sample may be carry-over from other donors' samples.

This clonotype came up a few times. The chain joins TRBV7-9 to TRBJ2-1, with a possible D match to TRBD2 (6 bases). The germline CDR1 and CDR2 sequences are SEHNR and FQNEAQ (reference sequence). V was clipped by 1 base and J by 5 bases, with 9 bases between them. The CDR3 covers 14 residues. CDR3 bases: TGTGCCAGCAGCTTAGTGGGGGGACACAATGAGCAGTTCTTC. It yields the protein CASSLVGGHNEQFF.

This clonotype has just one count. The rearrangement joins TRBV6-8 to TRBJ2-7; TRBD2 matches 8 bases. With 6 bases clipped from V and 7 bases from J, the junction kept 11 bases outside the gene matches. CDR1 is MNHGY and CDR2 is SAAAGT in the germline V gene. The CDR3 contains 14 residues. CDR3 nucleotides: TGTGCCAGCAGGGGTGGAGCGGGAGCGGGGGAGCAGTACTTC. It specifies CASRGGAGAGEQYF.

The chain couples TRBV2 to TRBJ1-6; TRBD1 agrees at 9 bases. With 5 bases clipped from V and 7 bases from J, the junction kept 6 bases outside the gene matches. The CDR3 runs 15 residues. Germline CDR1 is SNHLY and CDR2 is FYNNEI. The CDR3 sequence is CASSPQGAKNSPLHF. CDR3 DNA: TGTGCCAGCAGTCCACAGGGGGCAAAGAATTCACCCCTCCACTTT.

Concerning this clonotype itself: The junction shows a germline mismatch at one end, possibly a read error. Here the CDR3 DNA reads TGTGCCAGCAGCTTAGAATCGGCCTACCAAGGGACCCAGTACTTC. It is translated as CASSLESAYQGTQYF. The chain uses TRBV7-2 and TRBJ2-5; D not resolved. This CDR3 spans 15 amino acids. CDR1 and CDR2 from the germline V gene are SGHTA and FQGNSA.

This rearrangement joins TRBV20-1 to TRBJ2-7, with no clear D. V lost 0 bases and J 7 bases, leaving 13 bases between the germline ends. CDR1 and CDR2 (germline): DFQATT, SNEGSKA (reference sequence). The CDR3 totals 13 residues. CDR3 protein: CSARDPPGAEQYF. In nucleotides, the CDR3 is TGCAGTGCTAGAGACCCTCCGGGTGCTGAGCAGTACTTC.

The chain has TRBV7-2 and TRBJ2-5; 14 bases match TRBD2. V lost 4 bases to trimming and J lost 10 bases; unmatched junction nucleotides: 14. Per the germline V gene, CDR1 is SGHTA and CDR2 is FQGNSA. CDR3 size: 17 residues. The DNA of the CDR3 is TGTGCCAGCAGCTCGGGACTAGCGGGAGCCCAGGGATTGGTCCAGTACTTC. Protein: CASSSGLAGAQGLVQYF.

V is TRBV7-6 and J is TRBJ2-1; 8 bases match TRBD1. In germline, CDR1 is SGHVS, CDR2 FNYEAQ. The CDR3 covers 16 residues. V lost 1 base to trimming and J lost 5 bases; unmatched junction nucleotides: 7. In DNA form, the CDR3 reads TGTGCCAGCAGCTTAGGTCCCGGACAGGGACACAATGAGCAGTTCTTC. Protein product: CASSLGPGQGHNEQFF.

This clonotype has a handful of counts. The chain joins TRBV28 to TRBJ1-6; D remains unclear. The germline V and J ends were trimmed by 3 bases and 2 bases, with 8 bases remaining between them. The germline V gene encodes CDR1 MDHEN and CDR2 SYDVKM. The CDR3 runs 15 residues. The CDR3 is CASSLVAAYNSPLHF. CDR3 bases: TGTGCCAGCAGTTTGGTGGCAGCCTATAATTCACCCCTCCACTTT.

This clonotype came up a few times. DNA for the CDR3: TGTGCCAGCAGCTTGGGGACAGGACACACCGGGGAGCTGTTTTTT. It is translated as CASSLGTGHTGELFF. The chain uses TRBV7-6 and TRBJ2-2; 8 positions match TRBD1. This CDR3 is built from 15 residues. The V and J ends lost 3 bases and 3 bases, in that order; junction bases with no gene match: 3. Germline V CDR1 and CDR2: SGHVS, FNYEAQ.

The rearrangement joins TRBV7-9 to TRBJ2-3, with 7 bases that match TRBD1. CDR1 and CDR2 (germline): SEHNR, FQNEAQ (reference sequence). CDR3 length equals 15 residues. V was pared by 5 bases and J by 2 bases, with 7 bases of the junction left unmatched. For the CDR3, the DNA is TGTGCCAGCAGCCCCGGGACAGCAACCACAGATACGCAGTATTTT. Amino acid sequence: CASSPGTATTDTQYF.

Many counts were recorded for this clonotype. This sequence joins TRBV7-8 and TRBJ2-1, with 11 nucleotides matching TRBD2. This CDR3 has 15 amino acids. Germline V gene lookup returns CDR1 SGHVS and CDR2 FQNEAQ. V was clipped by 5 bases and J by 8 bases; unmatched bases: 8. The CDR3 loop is CASSPGLAGLDEQFF. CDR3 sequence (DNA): TGTGCCAGCAGCCCCGGACTAGCGGGCCTGGATGAGCAGTTCTTC.

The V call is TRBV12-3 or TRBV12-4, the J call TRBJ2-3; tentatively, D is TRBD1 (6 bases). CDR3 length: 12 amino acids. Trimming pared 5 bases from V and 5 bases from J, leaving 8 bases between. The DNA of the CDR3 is TGTGCCAGCAGTGCACAGGGAGATACGCAGTATTTT. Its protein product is CASSAQGDTQYF.

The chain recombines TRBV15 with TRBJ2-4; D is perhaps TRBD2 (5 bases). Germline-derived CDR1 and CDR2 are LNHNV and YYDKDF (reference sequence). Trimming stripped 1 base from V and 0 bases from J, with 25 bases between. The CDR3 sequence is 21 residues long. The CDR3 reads CATSRAPPSGPPILAKNIQYF. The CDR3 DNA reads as TGTGCCACCAGCAGAGCCCCCCCCAGCGGACCACCGATACTAGCCAAAAACATTCAGTACTTC.

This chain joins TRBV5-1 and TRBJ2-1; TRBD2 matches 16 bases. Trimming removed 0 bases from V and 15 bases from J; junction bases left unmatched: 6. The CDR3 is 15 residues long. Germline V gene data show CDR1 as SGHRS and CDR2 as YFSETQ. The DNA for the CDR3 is TGCGCCAGCAGCTTGGGGGGGACTAGCGGGGGGGTGCCGTTCTTC. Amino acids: CASSLGGTSGGVPFF.

CDR3 bases: TGTGCCAGCAGCCAAGGGGACAGACTCATGAACACTGAAGCTTTCTTT. Protein: CASSQGDRLMNTEAFF. The chain carries TRBV14 and TRBJ1-1, with 7 bases lining up with TRBD1. The CDR3 sequence is 16 residues long. J was trimmed by 0 bases and V by 1 base; bases with no gene match: 5. Germline V lookup: CDR1 SGHDN, CDR2 FVKESK.

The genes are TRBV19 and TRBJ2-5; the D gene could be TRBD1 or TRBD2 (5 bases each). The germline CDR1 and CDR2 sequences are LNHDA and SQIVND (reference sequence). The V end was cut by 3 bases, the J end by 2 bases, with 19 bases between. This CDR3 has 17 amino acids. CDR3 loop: CASSISPGADTQETQYF. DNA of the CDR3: TGTGCCAGTAGTATCAGCCCCGGGGCAGACACTCAAGAGACCCAGTACTTC.

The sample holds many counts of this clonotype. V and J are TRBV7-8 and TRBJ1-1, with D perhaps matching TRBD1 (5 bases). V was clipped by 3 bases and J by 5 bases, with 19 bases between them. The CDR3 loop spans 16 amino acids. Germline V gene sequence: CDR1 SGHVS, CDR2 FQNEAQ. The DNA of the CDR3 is TGTGCCAGCAGCTTTGAGGGGATCGTTCTCGGAACTGAAGCTTTCTTT. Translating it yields CASSFEGIVLGTEAFF.

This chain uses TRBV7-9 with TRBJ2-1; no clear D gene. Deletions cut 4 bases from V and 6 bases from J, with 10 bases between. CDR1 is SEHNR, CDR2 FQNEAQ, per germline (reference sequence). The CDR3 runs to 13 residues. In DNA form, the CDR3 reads TGTGCCAGCAGCTCCGATTTGGGCAATGAGCAGTTCTTC. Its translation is CASSSDLGNEQFF. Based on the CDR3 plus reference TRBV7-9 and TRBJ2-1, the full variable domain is DTGVSQNPRHKITKRGQNVTFRCDPISEHNRLYWYRQTLGQGPEFLTYFQNEAQLEKSRLLSDRFSAERPKGSFSTLEIQRTEQGDSAMYLCASSSDLGNEQFFGPGTRLTVL.

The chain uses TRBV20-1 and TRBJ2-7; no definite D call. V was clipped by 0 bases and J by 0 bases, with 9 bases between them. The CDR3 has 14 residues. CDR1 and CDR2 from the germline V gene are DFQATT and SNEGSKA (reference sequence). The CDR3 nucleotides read TGCAGTGCTAGAGATCAGTCTTCCTCCTACGAGCAGTACTTC. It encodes CSARDQSSSYEQYF.

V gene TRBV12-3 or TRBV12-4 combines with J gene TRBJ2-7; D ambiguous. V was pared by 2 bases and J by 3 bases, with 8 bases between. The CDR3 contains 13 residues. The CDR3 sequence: CASSLLGFYEQYF. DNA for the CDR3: TGTGCCAGCAGTTTATTAGGTTTCTACGAGCAGTACTTC.

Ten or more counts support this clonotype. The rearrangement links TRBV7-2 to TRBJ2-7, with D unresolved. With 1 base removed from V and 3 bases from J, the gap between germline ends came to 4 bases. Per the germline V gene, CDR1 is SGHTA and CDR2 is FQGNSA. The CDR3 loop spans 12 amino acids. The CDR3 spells CASSLGYYEQYF. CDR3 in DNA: TGTGCCAGCAGCTTAGGGTACTACGAGCAGTACTTC.

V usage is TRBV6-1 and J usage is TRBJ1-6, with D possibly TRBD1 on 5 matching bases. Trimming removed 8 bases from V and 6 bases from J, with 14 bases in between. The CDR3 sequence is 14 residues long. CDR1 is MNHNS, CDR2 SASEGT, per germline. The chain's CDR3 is CASGTGTINSPLHF. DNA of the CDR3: TGTGCCAGCGGAACCGGGACCATTAATTCACCCCTCCACTTT.

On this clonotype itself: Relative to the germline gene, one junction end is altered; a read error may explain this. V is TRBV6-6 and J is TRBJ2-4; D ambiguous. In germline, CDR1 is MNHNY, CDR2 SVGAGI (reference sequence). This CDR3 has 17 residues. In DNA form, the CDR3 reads TGTGCCAGCAGTTACTCGCCAGCCTGGTCTTCCAAAAACGTTCAGTACTTC. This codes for CASSYSPAWSSKNVQYF.

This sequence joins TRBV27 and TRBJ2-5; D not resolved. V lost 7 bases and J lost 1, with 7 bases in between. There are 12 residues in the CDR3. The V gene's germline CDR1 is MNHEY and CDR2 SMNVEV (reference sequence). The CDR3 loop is CASTGPQETQYF. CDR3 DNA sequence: TGTGCCAGCACGGGTCCCCAAGAGACCCAGTACTTC.

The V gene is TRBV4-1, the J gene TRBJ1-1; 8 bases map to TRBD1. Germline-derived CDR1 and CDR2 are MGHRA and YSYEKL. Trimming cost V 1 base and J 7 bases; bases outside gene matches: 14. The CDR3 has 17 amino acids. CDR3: CASSQVALGQGFIEAFF. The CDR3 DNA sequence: TGCGCCAGCAGCCAAGTGGCTCTCGGACAGGGATTTATTGAAGCTTTCTTT.

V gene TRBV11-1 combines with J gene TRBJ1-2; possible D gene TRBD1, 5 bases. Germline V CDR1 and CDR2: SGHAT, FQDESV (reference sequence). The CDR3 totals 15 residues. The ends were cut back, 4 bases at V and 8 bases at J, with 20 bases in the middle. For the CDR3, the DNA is TGTGCCAGCAGCTCTAGGCGGGGGAATATAAAGGGCTACACCTTC. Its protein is CASSSRRGNIKGYTF.

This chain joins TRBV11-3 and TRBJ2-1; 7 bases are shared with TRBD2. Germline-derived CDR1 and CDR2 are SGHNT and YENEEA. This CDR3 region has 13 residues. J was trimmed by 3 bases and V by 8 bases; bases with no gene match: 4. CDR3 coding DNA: TGTGCCAGCTCCGGGACTAACTACAATGAGCAGTTCTTC. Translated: CASSGTNYNEQFF.